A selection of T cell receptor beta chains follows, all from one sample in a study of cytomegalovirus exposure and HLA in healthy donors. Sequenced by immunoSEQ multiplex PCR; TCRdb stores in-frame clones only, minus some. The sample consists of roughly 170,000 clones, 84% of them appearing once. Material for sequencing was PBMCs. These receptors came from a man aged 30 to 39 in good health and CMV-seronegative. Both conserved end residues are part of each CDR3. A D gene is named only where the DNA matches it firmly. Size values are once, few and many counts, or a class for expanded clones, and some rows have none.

cdr3_nt: TGTGCCAGCAGTGAAGCACGTTTGAGAGGGCCCTACGAGCAGTACTTC
cdr3_aa: CASSEARLRGPYEQYF
clone_size: NA
v_call: TRBV6-1
j_call: TRBJ2-7
d_call: NA
cdr3_length: 16

cdr3_nt: TGCGCCAGCAGCTTGGAGGTGGAGAGAAGCTACACCTTC
cdr3_aa: CASSLEVERSYTF
clone_size: NA
v_call: TRBV5-1
j_call: TRBJ1-2
d_call: NA
cdr3_length: 13

cdr3_nt: TGTGCCAGCAGAAAGACAGCAACTAATGAAAAACTGTTTTTT
cdr3_aa: CASRKTATNEKLFF
clone_size: NA
v_call: TRBV6-5
j_call: TRBJ1-4
d_call: NA
cdr3_length: 14

cdr3_nt: TGTGCCAGCAGGGGACAGGAAGTCTATGGCTACACCTTC
cdr3_aa: CASRGQEVYGYTF
clone_size: NA
v_call: TRBV6-5
j_call: TRBJ1-2
d_call: TRBD1
cdr3_length: 13

cdr3_nt: TGTGCCTGGGCCGGACAGGGTACCCCCAATGATGAGCAGTTCTTC
cdr3_aa: CAWAGQGTPNDEQFF
clone_size: NA
v_call: TRBV30
j_call: TRBJ2-1
d_call: TRBD1
cdr3_length: 15

cdr3_nt: TGTGCCAGCAGTGCCATAGCGGGAGGGCGCTCCTACAATGAGCAGTTCTTC
cdr3_aa: CASSAIAGGRSYNEQFF
clone_size: NA
v_call: TRBV25-1
j_call: TRBJ2-1
d_call: TRBD2
cdr3_length: 17

cdr3_nt: TGTGCCAGCAGTCCCGGGGGCCAAGAGACCCAGTACTTC
cdr3_aa: CASSPGGQETQYF
clone_size: NA
v_call: TRBV27
j_call: TRBJ2-5
d_call: NA
cdr3_length: 13

cdr3_nt: TGTGCCAGCAGCTTAGCCGGGACAGCCACAAGGTACGAGCAGTACTTC
cdr3_aa: CASSLAGTATRYEQYF
clone_size: NA
v_call: TRBV7-6
j_call: TRBJ2-7
d_call: TRBD1
cdr3_length: 16

cdr3_nt: TGTGCCAGCAGCCCTGCCTACGAGCAGTACTTC
cdr3_aa: CASSPAYEQYF
clone_size: NA
v_call: TRBV2
j_call: TRBJ2-7
d_call: NA
cdr3_length: 11

cdr3_nt: TGCGCCAGCAGACCGAGGGGGCAGTCACCCCTCCACTTT
cdr3_aa: CASRPRGQSPLHF
clone_size: NA
v_call: TRBV5-1
j_call: TRBJ1-6
d_call: TRBD1
cdr3_length: 13

cdr3_nt: TGTGCCAGCAGCTTAGGCTGGGGAGTTGGGACCCAGTACTTC
cdr3_aa: CASSLGWGVGTQYF
clone_size: once
v_call: TRBV7-2
j_call: TRBJ2-5
d_call: NA
cdr3_length: 14

cdr3_nt: TGTGCCTGGAGTTTGTGGGGGAGGGAGCAGTACTTC
cdr3_aa: CAWSLWGREQYF
clone_size: NA
v_call: TRBV30
j_call: TRBJ2-5
d_call: TRBD2
cdr3_length: 12

cdr3_nt: TGTGCCAGCAGCTTAGGTAGACAGTTGAGCTACACCTTC
cdr3_aa: CASSLGRQLSYTF
clone_size: NA
v_call: TRBV5-6
j_call: TRBJ1-2
d_call: NA
cdr3_length: 13

cdr3_nt: TGTGCCAGCAGCTTCGATTCAGGGCTGGGGTCACCCCTCCACTTT
cdr3_aa: CASSFDSGLGSPLHF
clone_size: NA
v_call: TRBV5-6
j_call: TRBJ1-6
d_call: NA
cdr3_length: 15

cdr3_nt: TGTGCCTGGAGTGTGAGGACTAGCGGGAGCCGTTGGGAGCAGTTCTTC
cdr3_aa: CAWSVRTSGSRWEQFF
clone_size: NA
v_call: TRBV30
j_call: TRBJ2-1
d_call: TRBD2
cdr3_length: 16

cdr3_nt: TGTGCCAGCAGCTTTGGGGGGGCCGGAGATACGCAGTATTTT
cdr3_aa: CASSFGGAGDTQYF
clone_size: NA
v_call: TRBV7-2
j_call: TRBJ2-3
d_call: NA
cdr3_length: 14

cdr3_nt: TGCGCCAGCAGCTGGGGGACAGGGGGAGAGACCCAGTACTTC
cdr3_aa: CASSWGTGGETQYF
clone_size: NA
v_call: TRBV5-1
j_call: TRBJ2-5
d_call: TRBD1
cdr3_length: 14

cdr3_nt: TGTGCCAGCAGCTTAGAGTACCAGGACCAAGAGACCCAGTACTTC
cdr3_aa: CASSLEYQDQETQYF
clone_size: once
v_call: TRBV7-8
j_call: TRBJ2-5
d_call: NA
cdr3_length: 15

cdr3_nt: TGTGCCTGGAGGGGACAGTCGATTGGTTTGGCTTTCTTT
cdr3_aa: CAWRGQSIGLAFF
clone_size: NA
v_call: TRBV30
j_call: TRBJ1-1
d_call: TRBD1
cdr3_length: 13

cdr3_nt: TGTGCCAGCAGCGAGCTTAACACTGAAGCTTTCTTT
cdr3_aa: CASSELNTEAFF
clone_size: NA
v_call: TRBV16
j_call: TRBJ1-1
d_call: NA
cdr3_length: 12

cdr3_nt: TGCGCCAGCAGCAAGACTAGCGGGGGGGCTGAGACCCAGTACTTC
cdr3_aa: CASSKTSGGAETQYF
clone_size: NA
v_call: TRBV5-1
j_call: TRBJ2-5
d_call: TRBD2
cdr3_length: 15

cdr3_nt: TGTGCCAGCAGCCAAGGGTTGCCAGGCCCCTACGAGCAGTACTTC
cdr3_aa: CASSQGLPGPYEQYF
clone_size: NA
v_call: TRBV14
j_call: TRBJ2-7
d_call: NA
cdr3_length: 15

cdr3_nt: TGTGCCAGCAGCTCCGCGACTAGCGGGGGGGCCTCCTACAATGAGCAGTTCTTC
cdr3_aa: CASSSATSGGASYNEQFF
clone_size: NA
v_call: TRBV5-4
j_call: TRBJ2-1
d_call: TRBD2
cdr3_length: 18

cdr3_nt: TGTGCCAGCAGCTTCACGGGGGGGCAGGAGCAGTTCTTC
cdr3_aa: CASSFTGGQEQFF
clone_size: NA
v_call: TRBV11-3
j_call: TRBJ2-1
d_call: TRBD2
cdr3_length: 13

cdr3_nt: TGCGCCAGCAGTCAATCTGGGCAGCAAGAGACCCAGTACTTC
cdr3_aa: CASSQSGQQETQYF
clone_size: NA
v_call: TRBV23-1
j_call: TRBJ2-5
d_call: NA
cdr3_length: 14

cdr3_nt: TGCGCCAGCAGCTTGACCGGACAGGGGACATACAATGAGCAGTTCTTC
cdr3_aa: CASSLTGQGTYNEQFF
clone_size: NA
v_call: TRBV5-1
j_call: TRBJ2-1
d_call: TRBD1
cdr3_length: 16

cdr3_nt: TGTGCCAGCAGTTATTGGGCAGGGGAGGAGACCCAGTACTTC
cdr3_aa: CASSYWAGEETQYF
clone_size: NA
v_call: TRBV6-5
j_call: TRBJ2-5
d_call: NA
cdr3_length: 14

cdr3_nt: TGCAGCGTTGAAGATCGGGGGTACGAGCAGTACTTC
cdr3_aa: CSVEDRGYEQYF
clone_size: NA
v_call: TRBV29-1
j_call: TRBJ2-7
d_call: NA
cdr3_length: 12

cdr3_nt: TGTGCCAGCAGGGGAGGTCAGCCCCAGCATTTT
cdr3_aa: CASRGGQPQHF
clone_size: NA
v_call: TRBV21-1
j_call: TRBJ1-5
d_call: NA
cdr3_length: 11

cdr3_nt: TGTGCCAGCAGTCGTTGGGACAGGGGGCTGGACGAGCAGTACTTC
cdr3_aa: CASSRWDRGLDEQYF
clone_size: NA
v_call: TRBV28
j_call: TRBJ2-7
d_call: TRBD1
cdr3_length: 15

cdr3_nt: TGTGCCAGCAGTTTAAGCCTTCGGGGACAGGGGAGCCTCTCCTACGAGCAGTACTTC
cdr3_aa: CASSLSLRGQGSLSYEQYF
clone_size: once
v_call: TRBV28
j_call: TRBJ2-7
d_call: TRBD1
cdr3_length: 19

cdr3_nt: TGTGCCAGTAGAACAGGGGGCGAGAACACTGAAGCTTTCTTT
cdr3_aa: CASRTGGENTEAFF
clone_size: NA
v_call: TRBV19
j_call: TRBJ1-1
d_call: TRBD1
cdr3_length: 14

cdr3_nt: TGTGCCAGCAGCGGGACGAACACCGGGGAGCTGTTTTTT
cdr3_aa: CASSGTNTGELFF
clone_size: NA
v_call: TRBV6-5
j_call: TRBJ2-2
d_call: NA
cdr3_length: 13

cdr3_nt: TGTGCCAGCAGTTTGGGACTAGATAAGCAGTACTTC
cdr3_aa: CASSLGLDKQYF
clone_size: NA
v_call: TRBV27
j_call: TRBJ2-5
d_call: TRBD2
cdr3_length: 12

cdr3_nt: TGCGCCAGCAGCCCGGGGACTAGCGGGTACATTCAGTACTTC
cdr3_aa: CASSPGTSGYIQYF
clone_size: few
v_call: TRBV5-1
j_call: TRBJ2-4
d_call: TRBD2
cdr3_length: 14

cdr3_nt: TGTGCCAGCAGTATTTGGACAGGGACTAATGAAAAACTGTTTTTT
cdr3_aa: CASSIWTGTNEKLFF
clone_size: once
v_call: TRBV28
j_call: TRBJ1-4
d_call: TRBD1
cdr3_length: 15

cdr3_nt: TGTGCCAGCAGTGAAGCGGGAGCGGGGGCCGGCTCACCCCTCCACTTT
cdr3_aa: CASSEAGAGAGSPLHF
clone_size: few
v_call: TRBV6-1
j_call: TRBJ1-6
d_call: NA
cdr3_length: 16

cdr3_nt: TGCGCCAGCAGCTACGGCAGGAACTATGGCTACACCTTC
cdr3_aa: CASSYGRNYGYTF
clone_size: NA
v_call: TRBV5-1
j_call: TRBJ1-2
d_call: NA
cdr3_length: 13

cdr3_nt: TGTGCCAGCTCACCGAACAGGGTTATGGAGACCCAGTACTTC
cdr3_aa: CASSPNRVMETQYF
clone_size: few
v_call: TRBV18
j_call: TRBJ2-5
d_call: NA
cdr3_length: 14

cdr3_nt: TGTGCCAGCAGCTCGGACAGGGGAGACATGAACACTGAAGCTTTCTTT
cdr3_aa: CASSSDRGDMNTEAFF
clone_size: NA
v_call: TRBV7-9
j_call: TRBJ1-1
d_call: TRBD1
cdr3_length: 16

cdr3_nt: TGCAGCGTAAAAGGAGGGAACACCGGGGAGCTGTTTTTT
cdr3_aa: CSVKGGNTGELFF
clone_size: NA
v_call: TRBV29-1
j_call: TRBJ2-2
d_call: NA
cdr3_length: 13

cdr3_nt: TGCGCCAGCAGCCCAGGGACACCTGCAACTAATGAAAAACTGTTTTTT
cdr3_aa: CASSPGTPATNEKLFF
clone_size: few
v_call: TRBV5-1
j_call: TRBJ1-4
d_call: NA
cdr3_length: 16

cdr3_nt: TGTGCCAGCAGCTTAGACAGGCCTCAGCCCCAGCATTTT
cdr3_aa: CASSLDRPQPQHF
clone_size: NA
v_call: TRBV7-2
j_call: TRBJ1-5
d_call: NA
cdr3_length: 13

cdr3_nt: TGTGCCAGCAGCTCAAGACTAGCGGGGACCCAGTACTTC
cdr3_aa: CASSSRLAGTQYF
clone_size: once
v_call: TRBV11-3
j_call: TRBJ2-5
d_call: TRBD2
cdr3_length: 13

cdr3_nt: TGCAGCGTTGAAGATTTGGCGGGGGGCCCTAGCACAGATACGCAGTATTTT
cdr3_aa: CSVEDLAGGPSTDTQYF
clone_size: NA
v_call: TRBV29-1
j_call: TRBJ2-3
d_call: TRBD2
cdr3_length: 17

cdr3_nt: TGCAGCGTGATCCTGACAGGGACTGAAGCTTTCTTT
cdr3_aa: CSVILTGTEAFF
clone_size: few
v_call: TRBV29-1
j_call: TRBJ1-1
d_call: TRBD1
cdr3_length: 12